The following is a T cell receptor (beta chain) sequence with its context. Antigen specificity is unknown. This sample stems from a study of T cell responses to AZD1222 COVID-19 vaccine. Study-wide results and caveats: The reported proportion of spike-specific TCRs targeting unmutated variant regions was nearly half.

Sequencing used immunoSEQ multiplex PCR; TCRdb keeps in-frame clones, though not all of them. Seen here are over 100,000 clones, more than 75% observed once, and the top ten hold over 3%. V lost 0 bases, J lost 4 bases, and 7 bases lay in between. Germline lookup yields CDR1 SGHRS and CDR2 YFSETQ. The CDR3 covers 14 residues. The chain combines TRBV5-1 with TRBJ1-4; D is unclear. This specimen was peripheral blood, taken on day 0 of AZD1222 vaccination. This receptor was obtained from an adult in good health. The CDR3 nucleotides are TGCGCCAGCAGCTTGGACGGAATTAATGAAAAACTGTTTTTT. Its translation is CASSLDGINEKLFF.